This T cell receptor beta chain stems from a study of cytomegalovirus exposure and HLA in healthy donors. This clone was seen only a few times. Its antigen is currently unknown. Study-wide points: A link between a missense DCLRE1C variant and TCR beta V- and J-gene trimming emerged from a later analysis. It was likely that a cluster of highly shared sequence variants was a sequencing artifact.

13 Jbeta primers and 60 Vbeta primers were used for the PCR. Assay used: immunoSEQ multiplex PCR; TCRdb lists only in-frame clones, some missing. The sample lists some 99,000 clones; 75% to 80% were seen once. CDR1 is SNHLY, CDR2 FYNNEI, per germline. The CDR3 is made up of 14 amino acids. The V gene lost 6 bases and the J gene lost 3 bases, with 11 bases spanning the gap. This TCR came from a female donor in good health and CMV-seronegative. J is TRBJ1-4 and V is TRBV2, with D unclear. The sample comprised PBMCs. The CDR3, as DNA: TGTGCCAGCAGCTCGTCCCGGGCTAATGAAAAACTGTTTTTT. As protein: CASSSSRANEKLFF.